The rows below give T cell receptor beta chains drawn from one sample of a study of vaccination and CD4 T cells after COVID-19. TCRdb re-called the PCR reads through MiXCR, storing one row per CDR3 protein. The profile shows roughly 20,000 distinct CDR3 sequences, around 44% of them singletons. These receptors lack a known antigen. Sequencing used CD4+ T cells from blood, cultured in vitro, obtained before SARS-CoV-2 vaccination. These TCRs come from a human donor who had recovered from COVID-19. CDR3s include the opening cysteine and the closing phenylalanine or tryptophan. D genes are given only for firm matches. Clone size, where shown, is once, few, many, or a class for clones that have expanded.

>-|TRBJ2-1|TRBD2|TRBV7-3
TGTGCCAGCAGCTTAGACGCGGGAGCGGATGAGCAGTTCTTC
CASSLDAGADEQFF
>-|TRBJ2-1|TRBD2|TRBV6-5
TGTACCGGCAGTTACTCGGGAGGTAGCTCCTACAATGAGCAGTTCTTC
CTGSYSGGSSYNEQFF
>-|TRBJ2-7|TRBD2|TRBV28
TGTGCCAGGTATAGAAGCGGGAGGTGCCCCGAGCAGTACTTC
CARYRSGRCPEQYF
>-|TRBJ2-2|-|TRBV9
TGTGCCAGCAGCGCCCGTAGGACCGGGGAGCTGTTTTTT
CASSARRTGELFF
>few|TRBJ1-2|TRBD1|TRBV29-1
TGCAGCGCCGACGACGGACAGGGGGTCGGCTCTGGCTACACCTTC
CSADDGQGVGSGYTF
>few|TRBJ2-1|-|TRBV6-1
TGTGCCAGCAGTAAAACCGGGACGGTAAGCAATGAGCAGTTCTTC
CASSKTGTVSNEQFF
>-|TRBJ2-5|TRBD1|TRBV6-1
TGTGCCAGCAGAGAGACAGGGGGAGAGACCCAGTACTTC
CASRETGGETQYF
>-|TRBJ1-5|-|TRBV9
TGTGCCAGCGGCCGCGCGGGGGGAGGTCAGCCCCAGCATTTT
CASGRAGGGQPQHF
>-|TRBJ2-3|-|TRBV12-3/TRBV12-4
TGTGCCAGCGGGGGGACCGGGGATACGCAGTATTTT
CASGGTGDTQYF
>-|TRBJ1-6|-|TRBV15
TGTGCCACCAGCAGACGAAGCCCCAATAATTCACCCCTCCACTTT
CATSRRSPNNSPLHF
>-|TRBJ2-1|TRBD1|TRBV7-2
TGTGCCAGCAGCTTAGTGCCAGGGGGCAGGAATGAGCAGTTCTTC
CASSLVPGGRNEQFF
>-|TRBJ1-5|TRBD1|TRBV12-5
TGTGCTAGTGGTGCCCTGGGACAGGGGGCCGATCAGCCCCAGCATTTT
CASGALGQGADQPQHF
>-|TRBJ2-7|-|TRBV7-3
TGTGCCAGCAGCTTAACAGTAACGCACGAGCAGTACTTC
CASSLTVTHEQYF
>few|TRBJ1-1|-|TRBV7-2
TGTGCCAGCAGCTTCCGCGCGGGGCCTCAAACTGAAGCTTTCTTT
CASSFRAGPQTEAFF
>-|TRBJ1-1|TRBD1|TRBV19
TGTGCCAGTAGTACCGGGACAGGGAACACTGAAGCTTTCTTT
CASSTGTGNTEAFF
>-|TRBJ2-1|TRBD2|TRBV20-1
TGCAGTGCTAGTCGACTAGCGGGTAGCAATGAGCAGTTCTTC
CSASRLAGSNEQFF
>-|TRBJ1-1|-|TRBV5-4
TGTGCCAGCAGCTTGGCAGGGAACACTGAAGCTTTCTTT
CASSLAGNTEAFF
>-|TRBJ1-5|-|TRBV12-3/TRBV12-4
TGTGCCAGCAGTTTGGGGGGGCCTGGGGATCAGCCCCAGCATTTT
CASSLGGPGDQPQHF
>few|TRBJ1-5|-|TRBV7-2
TGTGCCAGCAGCTTAGGCAGGGCGGGCAATCAGCCCCAGCATTTT
CASSLGRAGNQPQHF
>few|TRBJ1-5|-|TRBV6-5
TGTGCCAGCAGTTACAAGGGGGAGCCCCAGCATTTT
CASSYKGEPQHF
>few|TRBJ1-2|-|TRBV10-3
TGTGCCATCAGGCTGGCGGGGCGGGAAAGCGGCTACACCTTC
CAIRLAGRESGYTF
>few|TRBJ1-1|TRBD1|TRBV19
TGTGCCAGTAGGCAAGGGACAGGGAATACTGAAGCTTTCTTT
CASRQGTGNTEAFF
>-|TRBJ1-5|-|TRBV19
TGTGCCAGTAGTATAGACAGGAGGCAGCCCCAGCATTTT
CASSIDRRQPQHF
>-|TRBJ1-1|-|TRBV6-1
TGTGCCAGCAGTGCGTTCGGAGCCATGAACACTGAAGCTCTCTTT
CASSAFGAMNTEALF
>-|TRBJ1-5|TRBD1|TRBV18
TGTGCCAGCTCCCAAGGACAGGGGGGTCAGCCCCAGCATTTT
CASSQGQGGQPQHF
>-|TRBJ1-1|TRBD1|TRBV2
TGTGCCAGCAGTGAGGAGCCGGGACAGGGATCTGAAGCTTTCTTT
CASSEEPGQGSEAFF
>-|TRBJ1-5|TRBD1|TRBV11-2
TGTGCCAGCAGCTTAACAGGGGGCAATCAGCCCCAGCATTTT
CASSLTGGNQPQHF
>once|TRBJ2-7|-|TRBV24-1
TGTGCCACCAGTGATTTAGTGGCAGGGGACTCCTACGAGCAGTACTTC
CATSDLVAGDSYEQYF
>-|TRBJ2-4|TRBD1|TRBV2
TGTGCCAGCAGTAGCCAAGCAGGGGGTGACATTCAGTACTTC
CASSSQAGGDIQYF
>-|TRBJ1-1|-|TRBV9
TGTGCCAGCAGCGTAGGGGTGGCGACTTCTGAAGCTTTCTTT
CASSVGVATSEAFF
>few|TRBJ1-5|-|TRBV19
TGTGCCAGTACCCCCCCCGGCAATCAGCCCCAGCATTTT
CASTPPGNQPQHF
>few|TRBJ2-5|TRBD1|TRBV6-1
TGTGCCAGCACCCCACCGGGACAGGGGTTCAAGACCCAGTACTTC
CASTPPGQGFKTQYF
>-|TRBJ2-7|TRBD2|TRBV6-1
TGTGCCAGCAGTCGGCGGACTAGCGGGTCCGCTTTTTACGAGCAGTACTTC
CASSRRTSGSAFYEQYF
>-|TRBJ2-7|-|TRBV11-2
TGTGCCAGCAGCCTAAGGACGGCCTCCTACGAGCAGTACTTC
CASSLRTASYEQYF